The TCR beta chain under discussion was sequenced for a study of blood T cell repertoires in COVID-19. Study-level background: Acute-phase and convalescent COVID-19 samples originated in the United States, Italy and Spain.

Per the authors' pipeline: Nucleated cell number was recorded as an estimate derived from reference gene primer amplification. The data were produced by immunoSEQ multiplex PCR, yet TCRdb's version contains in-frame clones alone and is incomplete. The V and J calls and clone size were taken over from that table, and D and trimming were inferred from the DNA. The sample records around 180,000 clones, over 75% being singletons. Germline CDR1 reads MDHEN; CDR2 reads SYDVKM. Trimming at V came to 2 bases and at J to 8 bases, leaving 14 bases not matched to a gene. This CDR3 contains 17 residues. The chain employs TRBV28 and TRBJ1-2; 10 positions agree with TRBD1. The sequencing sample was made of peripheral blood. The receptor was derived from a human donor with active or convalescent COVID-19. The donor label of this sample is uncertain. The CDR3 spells CASSLGPPRDRGQGYTF. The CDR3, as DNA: TGTGCCAGCAGTTTAGGGCCCCCCCGCGACAGGGGGCAAGGCTACACCTTC.